The 31 T cell receptor beta chains in this list originate from one sample, sequenced in a study of beta chain features in type 1 diabetes. cDNA synthesis used the whole RNA isolate, giving expressed TCRB sequences. TCRdb keeps only in-frame clones here, not all; method: immunoSEQ multiplex PCR. The table has around 140,000 clones, about 10% seen once. The material sequenced was naive CD4+ T cells from blood. All receptors derive from a man younger than 35 in good health.

This clone has just a few counts. This chain uses TRBV5-4 with TRBJ2-7, with TRBD1 matching 9 bases. The ends lost 5 bases at V and 4 bases at J; junction bases unmatched: 7. The CDR3 contains 14 residues. The germline V gene encodes CDR1 SGHNT and CDR2 YYREEE (reference sequence). The CDR3 region is CASRRDRAVYEQYF. The CDR3 coding sequence is TGTGCCAGCAGACGGGACAGGGCGGTTTACGAGCAGTACTTC.

This rearrangement joins TRBV7-2 to TRBJ2-3, with 9 bases that match TRBD1. V lost 4 bases to trimming and J lost 2 bases; unmatched junction nucleotides: 4. The CDR3 runs 15 residues. Germline CDR1 SGHTA, CDR2 FQGNSA. The CDR3 here is CASSWGDRDTDTQYF. In nucleotides, the CDR3 is TGTGCCAGCAGCTGGGGGGACAGGGACACAGATACGCAGTATTTT.

J is TRBJ2-7 and V is TRBV9; D gene uncertain. The CDR3 sequence is 16 residues long. With 3 bases removed from V and 2 bases from J, the gap between germline ends came to 18 bases. Germline V gives CDR1 SGDLS, CDR2 YYNGEE. The CDR3 sequence is CASSDSSDTVPYEQYF. The CDR3 nucleotides are TGTGCCAGCAGCGACTCCTCCGACACTGTACCCTACGAGCAGTACTTC.

The chain is built from TRBV7-3 and TRBJ2-4; TRBD1 agrees at 8 bases. The CDR3 totals 17 residues. CDR1 and CDR2 (germline): SGHTA, FQGTGA. Trimming at V came to 1 base and at J to 6 bases, leaving 11 bases not matched to a gene. The CDR3 DNA reads as TGTGCCAGCAGCTTAAGGGGCGGACAGGGTGACGGAAACATTCAGTACTTC. Translated: CASSLRGGQGDGNIQYF.

This rearrangement joins TRBV28 to TRBJ1-3; D possibly corresponds to TRBD1 (6 bases). Germline assignment: CDR1 MDHEN and CDR2 SYDVKM. Deletions cut 4 bases from V and 2 bases from J, with 12 bases between. The CDR3 covers 15 residues. Here the CDR3 DNA reads TGTGCCAGCAGTTCGGACAGAGCCACTGGAAACACCATATATTTT. Its protein product is CASSSDRATGNTIYF.

J is TRBJ2-1 and V is TRBV9; TRBD2 agrees at 9 bases. Germline V gene sequence: CDR1 SGDLS, CDR2 YYNGEE. The junction had 4 bases not matched to a gene; V was cut back by 4 bases and J by 2 bases. The CDR3 loop spans 15 amino acids. CDR3 bases: TGTGCCAGCAGCTCCAGCGGGGGGACCTACAATGAGCAGTTCTTC. It specifies CASSSSGGTYNEQFF.

V usage is TRBV18 and J usage is TRBJ2-2; D call uncertain. V lost 6 bases to trimming and J lost 1 base, with 15 bases between them. This CDR3 is 16 amino acids long. Germline assignment: CDR1 KGHSH and CDR2 LQKENI. CDR3 residues: CASSLAQVRNTGELFF. DNA for the CDR3: TGTGCCAGCTCTCTCGCGCAGGTCCGGAACACCGGGGAGCTGTTTTTT.

The CDR3 region has the DNA TGTGCCAGTAGTACAGCGGGGACCACAGATACGCAGTATTTT. Translation gives CASSTAGTTDTQYF. The chain combines TRBV19 with TRBJ2-3; 7 bases are a match to TRBD2. This CDR3 contains 14 residues. V shed 4 bases and J 2 bases; nucleotides not matched to a gene: 3. CDR1 is LNHDA and CDR2 is SQIVND in the germline V gene (reference sequence). The whole variable domain, remainder taken from reference TRBV19 and TRBJ2-3, is DGGITQSPKYLFRKEGQNVTLSCEQNLNHDAMYWYRQDPGQGLRLIYYSQIVNDFQKGDIAEGYSVSREKKESFPLTVTSAQKNPTAFYLCASSTAGTTDTQYFGPGTRLTVL.

The chain is built from TRBV6-5 and TRBJ2-3; possible D gene TRBD2, 5 bases. V was clipped by 0 bases and J by 7 bases, with 14 bases between them. The CDR3 extends over 15 amino acids. Germline V lookup: CDR1 MNHEY, CDR2 SVGAGI. The chain's CDR3 is CASSYSADFRNTQYF. The CDR3 region has the DNA TGTGCCAGCAGTTACTCGGCGGACTTTCGAAATACGCAGTATTTT.

This clone was seen repeatedly, ten times or more. The rearrangement uses TRBV18 and TRBJ2-1; 8 bases match TRBD2. Germline V gene sequence: CDR1 KGHSH, CDR2 LQKENI. This CDR3 comprises 17 residues. Germline trimming cut 3 bases from V and 3 bases from J; bases unmatched to any gene: 10. CDR3 residues: CASSPPNLRGDYNEQFF. The CDR3 nucleotides are TGTGCCAGCTCACCTCCCAATTTGCGGGGGGACTACAATGAGCAGTTCTTC.

The J gene is TRBJ2-3, the V gene TRBV5-6; a possible D gene is TRBD2 (6 bases). This CDR3 contains 15 residues. Deletions cut 4 bases from V and 2 bases from J, with 14 bases between. CDR1 and CDR2 from the germline V gene are SGHDT and YYEEEE. CDR3 residues: CASSAGLQYTDTQYF. CDR3 nucleotides: TGTGCCAGCAGCGCGGGACTGCAATACACAGATACGCAGTATTTT.

This clone was counted only a few times. The rearrangement joins TRBV5-5 to TRBJ2-7, with TRBD1 matching over 7 bases. V gave up 5 bases and J gave up 1 base; unmatched junction bases: 21. The CDR3 is 19 residues long. The germline V gene encodes CDR1 SGHKS and CDR2 YYEKEE (reference sequence). DNA of the CDR3: TGTGCCAGCAGGCACGTCTCGGCGGGCTTAGACAGGGTATCCTACGAGCAGTACTTC. This codes for CASRHVSAGLDRVSYEQYF.

This clone turned up a few times. CDR3 coding DNA: TGTGCCAGCAGTTTCGGAGGGTCCATGGGTGAAAAACTGTTTTTT. As protein: CASSFGGSMGEKLFF. The chain employs TRBV28 and TRBJ1-4, with unresolved D. Germline-derived CDR1 and CDR2 are MDHEN and SYDVKM. V was cut by 3 bases and J by 7 bases, with 15 bases left in between. The CDR3 length is 15 residues.

This clone was seen only a few times. The CDR3 region is CASRQEGGNTIYF. The CDR3 DNA reads as TGTGCCAGCAGACAGGAGGGGGGAAACACCATATATTTT. The chain couples TRBV6-5 to TRBJ1-3; maybe TRBD1 (5 bases). Between the trimmed V and J ends, which lost 6 bases and 4 bases, there was a span of 10 bases. This CDR3 comprises 13 residues. Germline CDR1 and CDR2: MNHEY and SVGAGI.

This clone came up a few times. V is TRBV7-2 and J is TRBJ1-2, with D unclear. CDR1 and CDR2 (germline): SGHTA, FQGNSA. The V end lost 5 bases, the J end lost 8 bases, and 18 bases lay between the germline ends. The CDR3 runs 14 residues. The CDR3 is CASSRISSVPGYTF. The CDR3 DNA reads TGTGCCAGCAGCCGAATTAGTTCCGTACCAGGCTACACCTTC.

This clone was observed many times. V usage is TRBV5-6 and J usage is TRBJ2-5; D remains unclear. Trimming stripped 3 bases from V and 4 bases from J, with 4 bases between. The CDR3 covers 11 residues. Germline V gene data show CDR1 as SGHDT and CDR2 as YYEEEE. DNA for the CDR3: TGTGCCAGCAGCTCCAGAGAGACCCAGTACTTC. It encodes CASSSRETQYF.

The chain is built from TRBV30 and TRBJ1-3; D is perhaps TRBD1 (5 bases). Trimming removed 4 bases at V and 0 bases at J, with 10 bases between. Germline V gene lookup returns CDR1 GTSNPN and CDR2 SVGIG (reference sequence). The CDR3 loop spans 14 amino acids. The CDR3 DNA reads as TGTGCCTGGAATGAACAGGCCTCTGGAAACACCATATATTTT. This encodes CAWNEQASGNTIYF.

This clone appeared a few times. The rearrangement joins TRBV7-2 to TRBJ2-2; 14 bases line up with TRBD2. Trimming removed 5 bases from V and 7 bases from J; junction bases left unmatched: 6. Germline CDR1 is SGHTA and CDR2 is FQGNSA. The CDR3 contains 16 residues. The CDR3 bases are TGTGCCAGCAGCCGGAGGACTAGCGGGGGGCACGGGGAGCTGTTTTTT. Its protein is CASSRRTSGGHGELFF.

CDR3 DNA sequence: TGTGCCAGCAGCCTCGACAGGGAAAGAAACACCATATATTTT. Translating it yields CASSLDRERNTIYF. The rearrangement uses TRBV6-1 and TRBJ1-3; 7 bases map to TRBD1. The CDR3 sequence is 14 residues long. The trim removed 6 bases at V and 5 bases at J, leaving 7 bases unmatched. Germline CDR1 is MNHNS and CDR2 is SASEGT.

V and J are TRBV19 and TRBJ1-2; 8 bases line up with TRBD1. CDR1 and CDR2 (germline): LNHDA, SQIVND (reference sequence). After removal of 1 base from V and 4 bases from J, the junction contained 5 bases not matched to a gene. The CDR3 has 15 amino acids. The CDR3 DNA reads TGTGCCAGTAGTATAGCGGACAGGGCTCCCTATGGCTACACCTTC. This encodes CASSIADRAPYGYTF.

This clone was observed a few times. It is unclear where the CDR3 begins or ends on the DNA, so no DNA is shown, and the CDR3 is as TCRdb lists it. This chain joins TRBV23-1 and TRBJ2-2; the table gives TRBD1 as D, unverified against the DNA. TRBV23-1 is an ORF for which the function is uncertain. The CDR3 is 16 residues long, counting both termini. The CDR3 loop reads CASSPGRQGSPGSCFF.

The rearrangement links TRBV7-2 to TRBJ1-2; D call uncertain. The germline V gene has CDR1 SGHTA and CDR2 FQGNSA. Trimming took off 3 bases at V and 2 bases at J, with 13 bases between the two ends. The CDR3 has 15 residues. The CDR3 region is CASSFKIGLNYGYTF. The CDR3 nucleotides read TGTGCCAGCAGCTTTAAAATTGGGCTAAACTATGGCTACACCTTC.

This clone was observed a few times. The V gene is TRBV9, the J gene TRBJ1-2; TRBD1 matches 8 bases. Germline V gives CDR1 SGDLS, CDR2 YYNGEE. V dropped 2 bases and J dropped 8; count of bases not matched to a gene: 5. CDR3 length equals 13 residues. CDR3 protein: CASSVGQGFGYTF. The CDR3 DNA reads TGTGCCAGCAGCGTCGGACAGGGATTCGGCTACACCTTC.

The gene calls are TRBV5-1 and TRBJ2-5; TRBD2 matches at 14 bases. The CDR3 has 15 amino acids. V lost 3 bases, J lost 4 bases, and 2 bases stayed unmatched. Germline V gene sequence: CDR1 SGHRS, CDR2 YFSETQ. The CDR3 is CASSWGLAGVETQYF. CDR3 bases: TGCGCCAGCAGCTGGGGACTAGCGGGGGTAGAGACCCAGTACTTC.

This clone was counted a few times. The chain joins TRBV18 to TRBJ2-1; D perhaps matches TRBD2 (6 bases). This CDR3 spans 12 amino acids. Germline V gives CDR1 KGHSH, CDR2 LQKENI. V was trimmed by 8 bases and J by 5 bases, leaving 10 bases between them. The CDR3 protein is CASAREHNEQFF. The CDR3, as DNA: TGTGCCAGCGCCCGGGAGCACAATGAGCAGTTCTTC.

This clone was observed a handful of times. The chain recombines TRBV5-4 with TRBJ2-5, with 9 bases that match TRBD2. This CDR3 comprises 16 residues. V trimming: 4 bases; J trimming: 1 base; junction bases outside the gene matches: 8. Germline V gene lookup returns CDR1 SGHNT and CDR2 YYREEE (reference sequence). Here the CDR3 reads CASSHLAGLAQETQYF. The CDR3 DNA is TGTGCCAGCAGCCATCTAGCGGGGCTAGCCCAAGAGACCCAGTACTTC.

This clone has a count of ten or more. The junction and the germline gene differ at one end; a read error may be behind it. V usage is TRBV19 and J usage is TRBJ2-3; TRBD2 is a possible D gene (5 bases). This CDR3 region has 13 residues. In germline, CDR1 is LNHDA, CDR2 SQIVND (reference sequence). The CDR3 loop is CASSMDSSDTQYF. CDR3 sequence (DNA): TGTGCCAGCAGTATGGACTCCTCGGATACGCAGTATTTT.

The chain uses TRBV6-5 and TRBJ2-1, with 9 bases identical to TRBD2. Trimming removed 6 bases from V and 5 bases from J; junction bases left unmatched: 8. Per germline, CDR1 MNHEY and CDR2 SVGAGI. The CDR3 spans 15 residues. The chain's CDR3 is CASRQAGGKNNEQFF. CDR3 nucleotide sequence: TGTGCCAGCAGACAAGCGGGGGGCAAGAACAATGAGCAGTTCTTC.

The chain recombines TRBV7-2 with TRBJ2-7; TRBD2 matches at 7 bases. Per germline, CDR1 SGHTA and CDR2 FQGNSA. The CDR3 length is 15 residues. The J segment lost 2 bases and the V segment lost 5 bases, leaving 9 bases of the junction unmatched. The CDR3 nucleotides read TGTGCCAGCAGCCCTCGGCCCGGGGGGACCTACGAGCAGTACTTC. It encodes CASSPRPGGTYEQYF.

This clone has a handful of counts. V gene TRBV5-1 combines with J gene TRBJ2-5; D not resolved. The germline V gene has CDR1 SGHRS and CDR2 YFSETQ. The CDR3 has 13 residues. V lost 4 bases and J 5 bases, leaving 12 bases between the germline ends. The CDR3 DNA reads TGCGCCAGCAGCCTAACTCCCGCCGAGACCCAGTACTTC. This gives the protein CASSLTPAETQYF.

Comment on this clone: One end of the junction does not line up with germline, which may come from a read error. The chain combines TRBV6-5 with TRBJ1-5; TRBD1 agrees at 8 bases. Germline lookup yields CDR1 MNHEY and CDR2 SVGAGI. This CDR3 has 14 residues. The CDR3 DNA reads TGTGCCAGCAGTGACTCGACAGGGGATCAGCCCCAGCATTTT. Its protein is CASSDSTGDQPQHF.